Here is one T cell receptor beta chain with its context. This record belongs to a study of brain T cells in children with intractable seizures. Clones were read by immunoSEQ multiplex PCR, and TCRdb kept only the in-frame ones, dropping some. The sample yields tens of thousands of clones, under 95% seen once. Here the sequenced sample was peripheral blood, taken at surgery. This TCR came from a girl aged 2 to 9 with Rasmussen encephalitis and intractable seizures.

In DNA form, the CDR3 reads TGTGCCAGCAGTATCGGGACTAGCGGGATCTACGAGCAGTACTTC. Translated, it gives CASSIGTSGIYEQYF. The rearrangement uses TRBV27 and TRBJ2-7; 13 positions match TRBD2. The CDR3 has 15 residues. Per germline, CDR1 MNHEY and CDR2 SMNVEV (reference sequence). Unmatched junction bases numbered 4, after V lost 5 bases and J lost 3 bases.